This TCR beta chain was sequenced for a study of blood T cell repertoires in COVID-19. The CDR3 is made up of 14 amino acids. Per germline, CDR1 SGHTA and CDR2 FQGNSA. Trimming pared 4 bases from V and 3 bases from J, leaving 9 bases between. In the source study's methods: Nucleated cell number was recorded as an estimate derived from reference gene primer amplification. This table comes from immunoSEQ multiplex PCR, and its TCRdb copy is limited to in-frame clones, with some not included. That table is the source of V, J and clone size, and D and trimming were worked out from the DNA. In the table there are about 120,000 clones, around nine tenths of which are singletons.

Input material: peripheral blood. The V gene is TRBV7-2, the J gene TRBJ1-4; D not resolved. The receptor comes from a woman in her fifties or sixties with acute or convalescent COVID-19. In nucleotides, the CDR3 is TGTGCCAGCAGCTGGAGGGTCGCTAATGAAAAACTGTTTTTT. This translates into CASSWRVANEKLFF.